Following are 2 T cell receptor beta chains from one sample sequenced in a study of blood T cell repertoires in COVID-19. TCRdb's copy holds only in-frame clones and misses some; the assay was immunoSEQ multiplex PCR. Counted here are around 70,000 clones, under 95% occurring once; the ten biggest clones make up 1.4% to 1.5%. Material: peripheral blood. Receptors were obtained from a middle-aged man with acute or convalescent COVID-19.

Details on this clone: The same CDR3 arises from other DNA sequences in this sample as well. The chain is built from TRBV19 and TRBJ1-5; 7 bases are shared with TRBD1. The J segment lost 3 bases and the V segment lost 2 bases, leaving 1 base of the junction unmatched. Germline-derived CDR1 and CDR2 are LNHDA and SQIVND (reference sequence). This CDR3 has 14 residues. DNA of the CDR3: TGTGCCAGTAGTATAACAGGGGCCAATCAGCCCCAGCATTTT. It yields the protein CASSITGANQPQHF.

The gene calls are TRBV4-2 and TRBJ2-7; a possible D gene is TRBD1 (6 bases). Trimming left V 0 bases short and J 3 bases short, with 12 bases between. CDR1 and CDR2 from the germline V gene are LGHNA and YNFKEQ. This CDR3 spans 15 amino acids. The chain's CDR3 is CASSQESGAIYEQYF. The CDR3 DNA reads as TGTGCCAGCAGCCAAGAGTCAGGGGCCATCTACGAGCAGTACTTC.